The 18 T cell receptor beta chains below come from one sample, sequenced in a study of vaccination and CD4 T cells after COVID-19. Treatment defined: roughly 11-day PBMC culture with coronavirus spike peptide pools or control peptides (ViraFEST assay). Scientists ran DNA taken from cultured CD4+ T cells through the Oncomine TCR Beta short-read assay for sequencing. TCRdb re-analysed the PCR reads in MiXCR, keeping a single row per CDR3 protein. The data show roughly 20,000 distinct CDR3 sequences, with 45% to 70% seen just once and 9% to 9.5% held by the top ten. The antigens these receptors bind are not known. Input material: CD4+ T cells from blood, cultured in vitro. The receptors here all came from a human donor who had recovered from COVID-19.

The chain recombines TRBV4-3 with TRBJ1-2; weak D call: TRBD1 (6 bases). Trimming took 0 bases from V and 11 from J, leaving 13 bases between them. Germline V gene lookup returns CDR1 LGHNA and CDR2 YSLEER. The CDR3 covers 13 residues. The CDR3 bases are TGCGCCAGCAGCCAAGAAGATGGAAGGGGGTACACCTTC. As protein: CASSQEDGRGYTF.

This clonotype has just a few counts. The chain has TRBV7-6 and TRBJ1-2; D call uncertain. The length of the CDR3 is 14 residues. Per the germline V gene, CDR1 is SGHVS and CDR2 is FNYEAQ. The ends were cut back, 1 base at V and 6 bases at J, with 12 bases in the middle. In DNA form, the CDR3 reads TGTGCCAGCAGCTTAGTGGGTTATAAGGATGGCTACACCTTC. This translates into CASSLVGYKDGYTF.

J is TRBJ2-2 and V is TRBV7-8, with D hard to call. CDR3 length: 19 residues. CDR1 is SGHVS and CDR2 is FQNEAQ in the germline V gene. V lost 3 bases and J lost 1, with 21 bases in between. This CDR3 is CASSLFVVPDGGNTGELFF. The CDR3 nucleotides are TGTGCCAGCAGCTTGTTTGTGGTTCCCGACGGTGGGAACACCGGGGAGCTGTTTTTT.

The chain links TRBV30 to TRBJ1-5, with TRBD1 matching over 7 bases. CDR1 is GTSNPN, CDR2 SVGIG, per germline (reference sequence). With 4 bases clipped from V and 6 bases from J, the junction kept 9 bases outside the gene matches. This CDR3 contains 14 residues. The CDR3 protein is CAWTLKGGGQPQHF. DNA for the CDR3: TGTGCCTGGACCCTCAAAGGGGGCGGTCAGCCCCAGCATTTT.

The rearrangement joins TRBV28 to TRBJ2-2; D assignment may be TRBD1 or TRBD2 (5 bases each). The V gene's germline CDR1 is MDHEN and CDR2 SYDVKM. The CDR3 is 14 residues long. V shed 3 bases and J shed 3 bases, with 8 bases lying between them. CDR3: CASSFGTYTGELFF. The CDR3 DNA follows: TGTGCCAGCAGTTTTGGGACCTACACCGGGGAGCTGTTTTTT.

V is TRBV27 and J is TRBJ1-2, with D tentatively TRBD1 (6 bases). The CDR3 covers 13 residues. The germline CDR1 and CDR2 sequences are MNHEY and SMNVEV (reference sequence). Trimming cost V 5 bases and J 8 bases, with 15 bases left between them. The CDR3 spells CASSRTQGWGYTF. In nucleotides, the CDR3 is TGTGCCAGCAGTAGAACACAGGGATGGGGCTACACCTTC.

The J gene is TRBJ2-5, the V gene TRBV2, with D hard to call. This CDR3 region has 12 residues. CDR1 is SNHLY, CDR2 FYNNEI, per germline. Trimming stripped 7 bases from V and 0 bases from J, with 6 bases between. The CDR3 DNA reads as TGTGCCAGCAAGCAAAACCAAGAGACCCAGTACTTC. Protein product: CASKQNQETQYF.

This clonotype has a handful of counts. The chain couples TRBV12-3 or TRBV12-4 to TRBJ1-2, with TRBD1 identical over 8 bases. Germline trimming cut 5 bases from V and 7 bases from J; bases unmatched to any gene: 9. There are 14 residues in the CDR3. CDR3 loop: CASSRTGSGAGYTF. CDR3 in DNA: TGTGCCAGCAGTCGGACAGGGTCGGGGGCTGGCTACACCTTC.

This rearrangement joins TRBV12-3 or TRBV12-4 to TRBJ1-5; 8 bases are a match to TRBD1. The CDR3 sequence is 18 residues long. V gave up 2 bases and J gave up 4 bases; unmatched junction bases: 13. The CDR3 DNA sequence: TGTGCCAGCAGTTTATATGGCCGGACAGGGAAACGAAATCAGCCCCAGCATTTT. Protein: CASSLYGRTGKRNQPQHF.

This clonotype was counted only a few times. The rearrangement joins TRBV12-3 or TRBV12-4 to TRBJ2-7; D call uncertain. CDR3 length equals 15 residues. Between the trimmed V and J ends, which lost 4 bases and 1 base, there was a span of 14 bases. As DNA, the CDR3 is TGTGCCAGCAGTTCTCCCATAGATGGATCCTACGAGCAGTACTTC. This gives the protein CASSSPIDGSYEQYF.

CDR3 amino acids: CSARDTPARVEQYF. The CDR3 nucleotides read TGCAGTGCTAGAGACACCCCTGCCAGGGTCGAGCAGTACTTC. The V and J genes are TRBV20-1 and TRBJ2-7, with D maybe TRBD1 (5 bases). V gave up 0 bases and J gave up 6 bases, with 15 bases separating them. Germline CDR1 DFQATT, CDR2 SNEGSKA (reference sequence). The CDR3 has 14 residues.

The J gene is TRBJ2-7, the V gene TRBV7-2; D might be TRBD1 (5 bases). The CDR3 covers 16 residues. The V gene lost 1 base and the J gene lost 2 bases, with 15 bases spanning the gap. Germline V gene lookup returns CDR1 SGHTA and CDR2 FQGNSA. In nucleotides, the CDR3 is TGTGCCAGCAGCTTAGTGGCAGGGAATTCCCCCTACGAGCAGTACTTC. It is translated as CASSLVAGNSPYEQYF.

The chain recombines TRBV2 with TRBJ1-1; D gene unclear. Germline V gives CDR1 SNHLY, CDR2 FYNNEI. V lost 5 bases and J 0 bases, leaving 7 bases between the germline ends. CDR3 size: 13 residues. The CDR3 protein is CASSPMMNTEAFF. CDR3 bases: TGTGCCAGCAGTCCAATGATGAACACTGAAGCTTTCTTT.

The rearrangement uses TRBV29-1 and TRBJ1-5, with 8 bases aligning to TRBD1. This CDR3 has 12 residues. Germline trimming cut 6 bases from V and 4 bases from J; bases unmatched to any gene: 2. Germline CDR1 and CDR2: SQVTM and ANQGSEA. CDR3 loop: CSVQGENQPQHF. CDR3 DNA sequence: TGCAGCGTACAGGGGGAAAATCAGCCCCAGCATTTT.

CDR3 region: CASSDRRGRGGSRAFF. Here the CDR3 DNA reads TGTGCCAGCAGCGACCGTCGTGGCAGGGGGGGGTCTAGAGCTTTCTTT. The rearrangement links TRBV11-2 to TRBJ1-1; 7 bases line up with TRBD1. This CDR3 comprises 16 residues. V shed 5 bases and J 10 bases; nucleotides not matched to a gene: 19. Germline V gene data show CDR1 as SGHAT and CDR2 as FQNNGV. The whole variable domain, remainder taken from reference TRBV11-2 and TRBJ1-1, is EAGVAQSPRYKIIEKRQSVAFWCNPISGHATLYWYQQILGQGPKLLIQFQNNGVVDDSQLPKDRFSAERLKGVDSTLKIQPAKLEDSAVYLCASSDRRGRGGSRAFFGQGTRLTVV.

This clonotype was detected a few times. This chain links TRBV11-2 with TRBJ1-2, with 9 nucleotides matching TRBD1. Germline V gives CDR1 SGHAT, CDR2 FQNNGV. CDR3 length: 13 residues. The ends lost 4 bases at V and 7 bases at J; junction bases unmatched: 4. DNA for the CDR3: TGTGCCAGCAGCTCGGACAGGGGTACTGGCTACACCTTC. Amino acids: CASSSDRGTGYTF.

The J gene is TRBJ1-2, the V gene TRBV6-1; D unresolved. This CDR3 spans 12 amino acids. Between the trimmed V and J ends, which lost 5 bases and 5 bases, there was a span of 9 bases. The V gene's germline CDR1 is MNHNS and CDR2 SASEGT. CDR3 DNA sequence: TGTGCCAGCAGTCCCCGTGGATATGGCTACACCTTC. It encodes CASSPRGYGYTF.

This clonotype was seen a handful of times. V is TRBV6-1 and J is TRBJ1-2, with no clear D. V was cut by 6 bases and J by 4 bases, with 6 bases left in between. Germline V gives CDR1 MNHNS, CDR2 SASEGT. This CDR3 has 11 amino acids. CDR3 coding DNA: TGTGCCAGCAGGGGTTCCTATGGCTACACCTTC. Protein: CASRGSYGYTF.